The rows below give T cell receptor beta chains drawn from one sample of a study of blood T cell repertoires in COVID-19. The method was immunoSEQ multiplex PCR; TCRdb's version includes in-frame clones alone and lacks a portion of them. The sample carries roughly 250,000 clones, about nine tenths recorded once. The sample was PBMCs or T cells enriched from blood (not recorded which). The receptors here all came from a woman aged 40-49 years with acute COVID-19. Both conserved end residues are trimmed from each CDR3. Fields, in order: J gene, V gene, CDR3 protein.

TRBJ2-1 | TRBV30 | AWSVQGKDNEQF
TRBJ2-5 | TRBV13 | ASSDGRGRGTQY
TRBJ2-1 | TRBV2 | ASSDGGPYNEQF
TRBJ2-5 | TRBV5-1 | ASSLGPTLKETQY
TRBJ2-5 | TRBV3-1/TRBV3-2 | ASKEWAGETQY
TRBJ2-5 | TRBV5-1 | ASSLIPGYQETQY
TRBJ2-1 | TRBV7-6 | ASSSPDSAYNEQF
TRBJ2-5 | TRBV7-2 | ASSFSTGMGETQY
TRBJ1-2 | TRBV30 | AWSLDTDYGYT
TRBJ1-2 | TRBV28 | ASSSLVGRYGYT
TRBJ2-3 | TRBV19 | ASSIRTGTSTDTQY
TRBJ2-7 | TRBV5-1 | ASSFGGASSYEQY
TRBJ2-5 | TRBV7-2 | ASSLAGRQETQY
TRBJ1-1 | TRBV2 | ASKQVTEAF
TRBJ2-5 | TRBV2 | ASMRGSQETQY
TRBJ2-7 | TRBV2 | ASRGQGWGGGY
TRBJ2-3 | TRBV30 | AWSVRTSGGPSTDTQY
TRBJ2-7 | TRBV5-4 | ASSWGLAGGRSYEQY
TRBJ1-2 | TRBV6-1 | ASSEVSSNYGYT
TRBJ2-1 | TRBV2 | ASSPWDGGASYNEQF
TRBJ2-1 | TRBV3-1/TRBV3-2 | ASSQDPTLRQF
TRBJ1-2 | TRBV30 | AWSIVAGTGGFGRVGYT
TRBJ2-1 | TRBV19 | ASSIGTSSNEQF
TRBJ1-2 | TRBV2 | ASSPIPDRNYGYT
TRBJ1-1 | TRBV18 | ASSPWTGGDTEAF
TRBJ2-2 | TRBV9 | ASGTGRNTGELF
TRBJ1-4 | TRBV5-1 | ASSLNRGREKLF
TRBJ2-5 | TRBV6-5 | ASSYSPPGIPETQY
TRBJ2-1 | TRBV7-2 | ASSLGRDRINEQF
TRBJ2-1 | TRBV28 | ASSTTGGNNEQF
TRBJ1-5 | TRBV3-1/TRBV3-2 | ASSQVRGSSNQPQH
TRBJ1-2 | TRBV23-1 | ASSHPEGGGSYGYT
TRBJ2-3 | TRBV30 | AGSGTGTDTQY
TRBJ2-3 | TRBV18 | ASSNSLEKQGPRDTQY
TRBJ1-2 | TRBV19 | ASSRETGGNGYT
TRBJ1-2 | TRBV19 | AISKTGTNYGYT
TRBJ2-1 | TRBV24-1 | ATSDLAGTGGKIDEQF